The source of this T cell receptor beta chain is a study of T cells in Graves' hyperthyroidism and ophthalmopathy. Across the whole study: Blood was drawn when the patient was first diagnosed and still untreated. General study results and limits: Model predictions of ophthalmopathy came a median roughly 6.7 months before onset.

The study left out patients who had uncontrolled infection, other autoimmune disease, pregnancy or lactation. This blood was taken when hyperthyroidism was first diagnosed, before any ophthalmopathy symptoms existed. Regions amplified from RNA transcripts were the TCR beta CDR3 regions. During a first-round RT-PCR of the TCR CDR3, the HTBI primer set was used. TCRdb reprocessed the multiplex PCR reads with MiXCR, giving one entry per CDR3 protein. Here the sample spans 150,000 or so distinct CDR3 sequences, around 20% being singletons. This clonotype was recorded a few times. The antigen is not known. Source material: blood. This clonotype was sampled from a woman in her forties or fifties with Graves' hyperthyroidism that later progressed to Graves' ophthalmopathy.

The CDR3 here is CASLGASGSNEQYF. The CDR3, as DNA: TGTGCCAGCCTTGGGGCTAGCGGGAGCAACGAGCAGTACTTC. The chain recombines TRBV28 with TRBJ2-7, with TRBD2 matching 10 bases. CDR3 length equals 14 residues. Germline CDR1 is MDHEN and CDR2 is SYDVKM. The trim removed 8 bases at V and 5 bases at J, leaving 9 bases unmatched.